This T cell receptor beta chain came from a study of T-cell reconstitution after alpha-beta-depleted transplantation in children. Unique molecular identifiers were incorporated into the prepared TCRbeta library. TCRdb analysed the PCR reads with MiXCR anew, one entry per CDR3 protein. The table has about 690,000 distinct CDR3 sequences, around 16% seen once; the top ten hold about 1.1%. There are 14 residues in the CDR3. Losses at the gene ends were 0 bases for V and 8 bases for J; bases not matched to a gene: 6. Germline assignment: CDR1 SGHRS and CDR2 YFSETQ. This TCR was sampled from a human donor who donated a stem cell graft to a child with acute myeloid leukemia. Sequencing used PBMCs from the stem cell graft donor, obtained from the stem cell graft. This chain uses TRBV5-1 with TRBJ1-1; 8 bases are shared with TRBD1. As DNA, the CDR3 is TGCGCCAGCAGCTTGGCGTTTCGGGACAGGGAAGCTTTCTTT. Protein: CASSLAFRDREAFF. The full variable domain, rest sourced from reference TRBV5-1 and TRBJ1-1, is KAGVTQTPRYLIKTRGQQVTLSCSPISGHRSVSWYQQTPGQGLQFLFEYFSETQRNKGNFPGRFSGRQFSNSRSEMNVSTLELGDSALYLCASSLAFRDREAFFGQGTRLTVV.